Listed below are T cell receptor beta chains from one sample, sequenced in a study of T cell responses to AZD1222 COVID-19 vaccine. The method was immunoSEQ multiplex PCR; TCRdb's version includes in-frame clones alone and lacks a portion of them. The table lists approximately 150,000 clones, about 90% of them singletons. The sequenced sample was peripheral blood, obtained 28 days after the second dose of the MenACWY control vaccine. The receptor source for this set is an adult who received the MenACWY meningococcal vaccine as a control. Each CDR3 is given with its conserved first and last residue. A D gene is named only where the DNA matches it firmly. A row's size may be missing; if present it is once, few, many or a size class.

size | J | D | V | CDR3 | DNA
NA | TRBJ2-7 | NA | TRBV21-1 | CASSKGGRGLFEQYF | TGTGCCAGCAGCAAAGGTGGCAGGGGGCTTTTTGAGCAGTACTTC
NA | TRBJ2-7 | NA | TRBV11-2 | CASSPGATSYEQYF | TGTGCCAGCAGCCCGGGGGCGACTTCCTACGAGCAGTACTTC
NA | TRBJ2-1 | TRBD2 | TRBV5-1 | CASSLEAAGGQDEQFF | TGCGCCAGCAGCTTGGAGGCGGCGGGGGGCCAGGATGAGCAGTTCTTC
NA | TRBJ2-2 | TRBD2 | TRBV7-9 | CASSPTSGANTGELFF | TGTGCCAGCAGTCCCACTAGCGGCGCGAACACCGGGGAGCTGTTTTTT
NA | TRBJ2-1 | NA | TRBV7-2 | CASSLDGLSYNEQFF | TGTGCCAGCAGCCTCGACGGCCTCTCCTACAATGAGCAGTTCTTC
NA | TRBJ2-4 | NA | TRBV14 | CASSQRQRENIQYF | TGTGCCAGCAGCCAACGACAGCGCGAAAACATTCAGTACTTC
NA | TRBJ2-2 | NA | TRBV5-1 | CASSRELANTGELFF | TGCGCCAGCAGCAGAGAGTTGGCGAACACCGGGGAGCTGTTTTTT
NA | TRBJ2-7 | TRBD1 | TRBV5-5 | CASSPGTVSYEQYF | TGTGCCAGCAGCCCCGGGACAGTCTCCTACGAGCAGTACTTC
NA | TRBJ2-3 | TRBD1 | TRBV29-1 | CSVEAVDRGLDTQYF | TGCAGCGTTGAAGCGGTAGACAGGGGATTAGATACGCAGTATTTT
once | TRBJ2-7 | TRBD1 | TRBV15 | CATSRDRGPHEQYF | TGTGCCACCAGCAGAGACAGGGGGCCACACGAGCAGTACTTC
NA | TRBJ2-7 | NA | TRBV12-3/TRBV12-4 | CASSLGPAWEQYF | TGTGCCAGCAGTTTAGGTCCGGCCTGGGAGCAGTACTTC
NA | TRBJ2-1 | NA | TRBV12-3/TRBV12-4 | CASDIGAEQFF | TGTGCCAGCGATATCGGAGCAGAGCAGTTCTTC
NA | TRBJ1-6 | NA | TRBV30 | CACGRTENSPLHF | TGTGCCTGTGGTCGGACAGAGAATTCACCCCTCCACTTT
NA | TRBJ2-1 | NA | TRBV11-3 | CASSSTSFEQFF | TGTGCCAGCAGCTCGACTAGTTTTGAGCAGTTCTTC
NA | TRBJ2-1 | NA | TRBV5-1 | CASSLGADLSYNEQFF | TGCGCCAGCAGCTTGGGTGCAGACCTATCCTACAATGAGCAGTTCTTC
NA | TRBJ2-1 | TRBD1 | TRBV9 | CASSSHRGARDEQFF | TGTGCCAGCAGCTCCCACAGGGGCGCGCGGGATGAGCAGTTCTTC
NA | TRBJ1-2 | NA | TRBV28 | CASSLTANYGYTF | TGTGCCAGCAGTCTTACAGCTAACTATGGCTACACCTTC
NA | TRBJ2-7 | NA | TRBV28 | CASSLLLRLYEQYF | TGTGCCAGCAGTTTATTATTGCGTCTCTACGAGCAGTACTTC
once | TRBJ2-5 | TRBD2 | TRBV7-9 | CASSFGTSGRLQETQYF | TGTGCCAGCAGCTTTGGGACTAGCGGGAGGCTCCAAGAGACCCAGTACTTC
NA | TRBJ1-2 | NA | TRBV6-5 | CASSQGKYGYTF | TGTGCCAGCAGCCAGGGGAAGTATGGCTACACCTTC
NA | TRBJ2-2 | NA | TRBV11-3 | CASSLGPTGELFF | TGTGCCAGCAGCTTGGGTCCCACCGGGGAGCTGTTTTTT
NA | TRBJ2-4 | TRBD1 | TRBV6-1 | CASSEEDRVWYF | TGTGCCAGCAGTGAAGAGGACAGGGTGTGGTACTTC
NA | TRBJ2-7 | TRBD2 | TRBV7-6 | CASSSLRGGYEQYF | TGTGCCAGCAGCTCCCTTCGGGGGGGATACGAGCAGTACTTC
NA | TRBJ2-4 | NA | TRBV27 | CASTRENIQYF | TGTGCCAGCACACGAGAAAACATTCAGTACTTC
NA | TRBJ2-1 | TRBD2 | TRBV18 | CASSPPGLAGVEQFF | TGTGCCAGCTCACCCCCGGGACTAGCGGGAGTTGAGCAGTTCTTC
NA | TRBJ2-1 | TRBD1 | TRBV7-9 | CASSLEKDRVGNEQFF | TGTGCCAGCAGCTTAGAAAAGGACAGGGTAGGCAATGAGCAGTTCTTC
NA | TRBJ1-1 | TRBD1 | TRBV18 | CASQAGTGAVNTEAFF | TGTGCCAGCCAGGCCGGGACAGGGGCAGTGAACACTGAAGCTTTCTTT
NA | TRBJ1-5 | NA | TRBV19 | CASSIQSNQPQHF | TGTGCCAGTAGTATCCAGAGCAATCAGCCCCAGCATTTT
NA | TRBJ1-1 | NA | TRBV11-1 | CASSARQDGNTEAFF | TGTGCCAGCAGCGCCCGACAGGATGGGAACACTGAAGCTTTCTTT
NA | TRBJ1-5 | NA | TRBV28 | CASTMGGSNQPQHF | TGTGCCAGCACCATGGGGGGAAGCAATCAGCCCCAGCATTTT
NA | TRBJ1-5 | NA | TRBV28 | CAGTGMGQPQHF | TGTGCCGGCACAGGGATGGGTCAGCCCCAGCATTTT
NA | TRBJ2-1 | TRBD2 | TRBV9 | CASSVVGLGFMDEQFF | TGTGCCAGCAGCGTAGTGGGACTAGGGTTTATGGATGAGCAGTTCTTC
NA | TRBJ1-1 | NA | TRBV5-1 | CASRSQTEVNTEAFF | TGCGCCAGCAGATCCCAGACAGAGGTGAACACTGAAGCTTTCTTT
NA | TRBJ2-7 | NA | TRBV5-1 | CASRFNPTYEQYF | TGCGCCAGCAGGTTCAACCCCACCTACGAGCAGTACTTC
once | TRBJ2-7 | TRBD2 | TRBV7-7 | CASSPASGRLSYEQYF | TGTGCTAGCAGCCCCGCCAGCGGGAGACTCTCCTACGAGCAGTACTTC
NA | TRBJ1-6 | NA | TRBV10-3 | CAISLDQNSPLHF | TGTGCCATCAGCCTAGACCAGAATTCACCCCTCCACTTT
NA | TRBJ1-2 | TRBD1 | TRBV4-3 | CASSQTDRGSGYTF | TGCGCCAGCAGCCAAACTGACAGGGGTAGTGGCTACACCTTC
few | TRBJ2-2 | TRBD1 | TRBV7-9 | CASSPFTGGTGELFF | TGTGCCAGCAGCCCATTTACAGGGGGCACCGGGGAGCTGTTTTTT
NA | TRBJ2-7 | NA | TRBV11-2 | CASSLARLEHGYEQYF | TGTGCCAGCAGCTTAGCAAGGTTAGAACATGGCTACGAGCAGTACTTC
NA | TRBJ2-1 | TRBD1 | TRBV7-7 | CASSRGQNNEQFF | TGTGCCAGCAGCAGGGGACAGAACAATGAGCAGTTCTTC
few | TRBJ2-3 | NA | TRBV5-1 | CASSVYAGTLTYTDTQYF | TGCGCCAGCAGCGTGTATGCCGGGACACTCACTTACACAGATACGCAGTATTTT
NA | TRBJ2-7 | TRBD1 | TRBV7-3 | CASGPGQGSYEQYF | TGTGCCAGCGGACCTGGACAGGGCTCCTACGAGCAGTACTTC
few | TRBJ2-3 | NA | TRBV10-1 | CASSEAGTDTQYF | TGCGCCAGCAGTGAAGCGGGCACAGATACGCAGTATTTT
NA | TRBJ1-1 | NA | TRBV28 | CASRVMNTEAFF | TGTGCCAGCAGGGTCATGAACACTGAAGCTTTCTTT
NA | TRBJ2-5 | NA | TRBV7-8 | CASSSLGWGVVETQYF | TGTGCCAGCAGCTCCCTCGGTTGGGGTGTCGTGGAGACCCAGTACTTC
NA | TRBJ2-6 | NA | TRBV5-1 | CASSAAGANVLTF | TGCGCCAGCTCGGCTGCTGGGGCCAACGTCCTGACTTTC
NA | TRBJ1-2 | NA | TRBV5-1 | CASSLGQAGGGGYTF | TGCGCCAGCAGCTTGGGACAGGCAGGAGGGGGTGGCTACACCTTC
NA | TRBJ2-1 | TRBD2 | TRBV7-3 | CASSDVYGTRKFF | TGTGCCAGCAGCGACGTCTACGGGACTAGGAAGTTCTTC
once | TRBJ2-3 | TRBD2 | TRBV11-3 | CASSLGRELAGGPSTDTQYF | TGTGCCAGCAGCTTAGGACGGGAACTAGCGGGGGGCCCCAGCACAGATACGCAGTATTTT
NA | TRBJ1-2 | NA | TRBV28 | CASRTGGNYGYTF | TGTGCCAGCAGAACGGGGGGGAACTATGGCTACACCTTC
NA | TRBJ1-1 | NA | TRBV19 | CASSKQTNTEAFF | TGTGCCAGTAGTAAACAGACGAACACTGAAGCTTTCTTT
NA | TRBJ2-5 | NA | TRBV3-1/TRBV3-2 | CASSQVSVATRETQYF | TGTGCCAGCAGCCAAGTTAGCGTTGCCACCCGCGAGACCCAGTACTTC
NA | TRBJ1-1 | TRBD1 | TRBV7-3 | CASSSRPGQGAAEAFF | TGTGCCAGCAGCTCCCGCCCGGGACAGGGGGCGGCTGAAGCTTTCTTT
NA | TRBJ2-3 | NA | TRBV2 | CASNEATSTDTQYF | TGTGCCAGCAATGAGGCCACTAGCACAGATACGCAGTATTTT
NA | TRBJ2-3 | TRBD2 | TRBV6-4 | CASDTWTSGTAHDTQYF | TGTGCCAGCGACACATGGACTAGCGGGACGGCCCACGATACGCAGTATTTT